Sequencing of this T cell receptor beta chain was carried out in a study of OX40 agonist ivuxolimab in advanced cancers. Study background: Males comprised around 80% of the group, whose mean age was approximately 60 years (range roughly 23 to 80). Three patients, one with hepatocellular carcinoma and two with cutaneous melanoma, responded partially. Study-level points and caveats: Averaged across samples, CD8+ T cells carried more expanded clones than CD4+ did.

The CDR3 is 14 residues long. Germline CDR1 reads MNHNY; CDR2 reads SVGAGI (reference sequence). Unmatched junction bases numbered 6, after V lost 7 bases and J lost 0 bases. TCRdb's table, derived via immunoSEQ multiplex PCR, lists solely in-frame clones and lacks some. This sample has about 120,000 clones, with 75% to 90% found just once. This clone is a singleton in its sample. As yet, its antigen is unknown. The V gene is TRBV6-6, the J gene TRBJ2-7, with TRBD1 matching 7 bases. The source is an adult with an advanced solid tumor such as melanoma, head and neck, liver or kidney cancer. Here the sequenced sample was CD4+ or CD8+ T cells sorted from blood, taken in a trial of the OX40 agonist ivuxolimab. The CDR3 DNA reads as TGTGCCAGCACATTGGGACAGTCCTCCTACGAGCAGTACTTC. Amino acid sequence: CASTLGQSSYEQYF.